This TCR beta chain was captured by sequencing in a study of human T cells and chemical hapten exposure (dated by TCRdb to about 2021). Broadly, across the study: The libraries were sequenced as a pool, and the TCR yield per sample differed mostly because of small variations in library volumes within the pool. In alopecia patients, the study followed how the peripheral blood TCR repertoire changed in vivo over primary and secondary sensitization to diphenylcyclopropenone (DPC), a hapten. For every blood RNA sample, sequencing covered both the TCR alpha and TCR beta chains. The full study reports these points: Repeated subsampling changed both the strength of the expansion versus patch-test correlation and the threshold at which that correlation became significant. DPC sensitization did not change how many TCRs were above 1 in 1000 frequency, and no evidence was found of alterations in global repertoire structure.

This sample's time point label indicates: healthy volunteer bleed at 2 weeks. Total RNA was isolated from unfractionated whole blood collected in Tempus Blood RNA tubes. As TCR sequencing controls, several healthy volunteers were used, with blood taken at day 0, 2 weeks and 6 weeks. Receptor libraries were prepared by RACE. Sequencing used a NextSeq 500. During library preparation, unique molecular identifiers were attached to individual cDNA molecules so that TCRs could be counted in a quantitative, reproducible way. Per the authors' processing: Samples had a median of about 90,000 TCRs, with a range from roughly 20,000 to 690,600. V, J and CDR3 annotation of the TCR reads was carried out using the Decombinator software suite. For PS versus PT1 abundance plots, all samples were subsampled to the same number of TCRs (28,000). Expanded TCRs were defined as absent before sensitization and observed at least eight times at the 2-week time point. TCRdb passed the public sequencing reads through fastp at Q25 and MiXCR, retaining productive beta sequences. Each entry merges the rows of one CDR3 protein and shows their most common DNA and genes. The V and J calls were determined by TCRdb, not by the authors. The sample has 30,000 to 35,000 distinct CDR3 sequences on record, about 7.2% of them singletons. The ten largest make up roughly 9.2% of the sample.

This clonotype was recorded a few times. The antigen this receptor binds is unknown. No clone much larger than this one lies a single base away; base qualities are absent. V loses 5 bases, J loses 9 bases, and the germline ends lie 11 bases apart. The CDR3 starts with the cysteine, ends with the phenylalanine, and has 12 residues. Of all the DNA, just the CDR3 is kept, 36 bases in frame from base 1. CDR1 MDHEN and CDR2 SYDVKM are derived from the germline V gene. Specimen: whole blood. This clonotype was sampled from a human donor in good health. Some clones in this sample may be carry-over from other donors' samples. This sequence uses TRBV28 and TRBJ2-4; the D region possibly corresponds to TRBD2 (5 bases align). Read as DNA, the sequence is TGTGCCAGCAGTACACCCCGGGGCATTCAGTACTTC. This yields the protein CASSTPRGIQYF.